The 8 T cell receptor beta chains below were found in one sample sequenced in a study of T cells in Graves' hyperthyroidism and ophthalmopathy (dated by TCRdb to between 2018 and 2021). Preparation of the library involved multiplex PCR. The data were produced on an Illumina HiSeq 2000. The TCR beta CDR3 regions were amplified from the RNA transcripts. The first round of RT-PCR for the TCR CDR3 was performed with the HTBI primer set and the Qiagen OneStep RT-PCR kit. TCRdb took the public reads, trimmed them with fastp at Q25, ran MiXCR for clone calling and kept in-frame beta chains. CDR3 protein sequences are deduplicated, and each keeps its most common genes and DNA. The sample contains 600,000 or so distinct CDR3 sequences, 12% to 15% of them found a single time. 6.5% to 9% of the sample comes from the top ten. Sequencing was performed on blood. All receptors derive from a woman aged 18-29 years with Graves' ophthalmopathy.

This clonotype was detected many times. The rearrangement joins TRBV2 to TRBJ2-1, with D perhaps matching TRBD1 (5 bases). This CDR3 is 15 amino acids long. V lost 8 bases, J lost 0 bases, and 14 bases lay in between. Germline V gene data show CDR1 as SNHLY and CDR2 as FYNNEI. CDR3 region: CASGRATSSYNEQFF. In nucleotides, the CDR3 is TGTGCCAGCGGCAGGGCTACGAGCTCCTACAATGAGCAGTTCTTC.

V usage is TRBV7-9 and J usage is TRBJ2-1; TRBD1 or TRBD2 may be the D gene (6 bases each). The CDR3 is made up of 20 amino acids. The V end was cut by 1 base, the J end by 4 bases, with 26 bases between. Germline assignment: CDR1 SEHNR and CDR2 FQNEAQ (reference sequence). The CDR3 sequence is CASSLGATRGTPLTYNEQFF. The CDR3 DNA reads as TGTGCCAGCAGCTTAGGGGCCACCCGGGGGACACCTCTAACTTACAATGAGCAGTTCTTC.

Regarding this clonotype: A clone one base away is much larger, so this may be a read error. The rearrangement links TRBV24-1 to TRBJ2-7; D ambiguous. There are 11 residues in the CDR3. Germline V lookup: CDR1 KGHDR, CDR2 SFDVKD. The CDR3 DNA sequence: TGTGTCACCAGTGCTGGGTACGAGCAGTACTTC. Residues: CVTSAGYEQYF.

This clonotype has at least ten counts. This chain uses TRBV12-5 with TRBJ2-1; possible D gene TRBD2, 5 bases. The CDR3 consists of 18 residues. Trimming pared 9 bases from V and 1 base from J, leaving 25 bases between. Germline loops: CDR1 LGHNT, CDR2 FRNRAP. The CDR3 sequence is CARSNNPSGRGSYNEQFF. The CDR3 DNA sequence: TGTGCTAGGTCAAATAACCCCTCCGGAAGAGGGTCCTACAATGAGCAGTTCTTC.

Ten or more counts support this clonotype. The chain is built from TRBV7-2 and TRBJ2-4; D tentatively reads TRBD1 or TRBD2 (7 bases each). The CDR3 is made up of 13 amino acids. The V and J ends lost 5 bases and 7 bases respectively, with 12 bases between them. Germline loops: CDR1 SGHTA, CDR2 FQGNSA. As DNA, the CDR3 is TGTGCCAGCAGCCCCCAGGGGGGGAACATTCAGTACTTC. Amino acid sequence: CASSPQGGNIQYF.

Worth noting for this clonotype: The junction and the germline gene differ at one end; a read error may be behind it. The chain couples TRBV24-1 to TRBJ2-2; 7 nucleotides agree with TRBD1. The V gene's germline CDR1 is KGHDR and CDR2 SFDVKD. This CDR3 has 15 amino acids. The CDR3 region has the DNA TGTACCACCAACCCCCGGACAGGGAACACCGGGGAGCTGTTTTTT. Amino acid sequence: CTTNPRTGNTGELFF.

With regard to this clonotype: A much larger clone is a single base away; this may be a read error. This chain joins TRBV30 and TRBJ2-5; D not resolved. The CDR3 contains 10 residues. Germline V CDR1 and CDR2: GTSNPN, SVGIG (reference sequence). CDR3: CAWRKEAQYF. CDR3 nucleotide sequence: TGTGCCTGGAGGAAAGAGGCCCAGTACTTC.

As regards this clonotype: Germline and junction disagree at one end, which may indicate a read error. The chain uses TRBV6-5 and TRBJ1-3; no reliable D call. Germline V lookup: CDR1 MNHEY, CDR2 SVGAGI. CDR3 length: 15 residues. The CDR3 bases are TGTGCCAGCAGTTACACGCCCTCTGGAGGAAACAGCATATATTTT. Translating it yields CASSYTPSGGNSIYF.